This is a list of T cell receptor beta chains from one sample in a study of blood T cell repertoires in COVID-19. Profiling relied on immunoSEQ multiplex PCR, and the TCRdb table lists in-frame clones only, not all of them. Of 180,000 or so clones listed, around 83% are singletons. The sequencing sample was made of peripheral blood. Receptor source: an older woman with acute or convalescent COVID-19. Both conserved end residues are part of each CDR3. D genes are given only for firm matches. Size tells how often a clone was seen (once, few, many) or the class of an expanded clone, and some rows leave it out.

j_gene: TRBJ1-1; d_gene: TRBD1; v_gene: TRBV6-1; abundance: .; CDR3aa: CASSGRRTGMDWGEAFF; CDR3nt: TGTGCCAGCAGTGGGCGGAGGACAGGGATGGATTGGGGTGAAGCTTTCTTT
j_gene: TRBJ1-1; d_gene: .; v_gene: TRBV12-3/TRBV12-4; abundance: .; CDR3aa: CASSPRVDTEAFF; CDR3nt: TGTGCCAGCAGTCCCCGGGTAGACACTGAAGCTTTCTTT
j_gene: TRBJ2-3; d_gene: .; v_gene: TRBV30; abundance: .; CDR3aa: CAWRASLVGTDTQYF; CDR3nt: TGTGCCTGGAGGGCCTCCCTTGTGGGCACAGATACGCAGTATTTT
j_gene: TRBJ2-1; d_gene: .; v_gene: TRBV3-1/TRBV3-2; abundance: .; CDR3aa: CASSPERNSYNEQFF; CDR3nt: TGTGCCAGCAGTCCGGAGCGGAACTCCTACAATGAGCAGTTCTTC
j_gene: TRBJ2-2; d_gene: .; v_gene: TRBV7-9; abundance: .; CDR3aa: CASSLAQQYTGELFF; CDR3nt: TGTGCCAGCAGCTTAGCGCAACAGTACACCGGGGAGCTGTTTTTT
j_gene: TRBJ1-2; d_gene: TRBD1; v_gene: TRBV29-1; abundance: once; CDR3aa: CSVDPTGGNYGYTF; CDR3nt: TGCAGCGTAGACCCGACAGGGGGCAACTATGGCTACACCTTC
j_gene: TRBJ2-3; d_gene: .; v_gene: TRBV28; abundance: .; CDR3aa: CASSPFSGLSSDTQYF; CDR3nt: TGTGCCAGCAGTCCCTTCTCAGGGTTATCATCAGATACGCAGTATTTT
j_gene: TRBJ2-3; d_gene: TRBD2; v_gene: TRBV11-2; abundance: once; CDR3aa: CASSLRETSTDTQYF; CDR3nt: TGTGCCAGCAGCTTGCGGGAGACCTCCACAGATACGCAGTATTTT
j_gene: TRBJ1-1; d_gene: TRBD1; v_gene: TRBV5-1; abundance: .; CDR3aa: CASSRGQGNTEAFF; CDR3nt: TGCGCCAGCAGCCGAGGACAGGGTAACACTGAAGCTTTCTTT
j_gene: TRBJ2-4; d_gene: .; v_gene: TRBV10-3; abundance: .; CDR3aa: CAISESIGGDIQYF; CDR3nt: TGTGCCATCAGTGAGTCGATCGGGGGTGACATTCAGTACTTC
j_gene: TRBJ2-5; d_gene: TRBD2; v_gene: TRBV27; abundance: .; CDR3aa: CASSLTSGSLRETQYF; CDR3nt: TGTGCCAGCAGTTTAACTAGCGGGAGTTTACGGGAGACCCAGTACTTC
j_gene: TRBJ2-3; d_gene: .; v_gene: TRBV7-3; abundance: .; CDR3aa: CASSSSGTDTQYF; CDR3nt: TGTGCCAGCAGCTCCAGCGGCACAGATACGCAGTATTTT
j_gene: TRBJ2-1; d_gene: TRBD2; v_gene: TRBV4-2; abundance: .; CDR3aa: CASSLQSSGGPSYNEQFF; CDR3nt: TGTGCCAGCAGCCTCCAGTCTAGCGGAGGCCCCTCCTACAATGAGCAGTTCTTC
j_gene: TRBJ1-1; d_gene: .; v_gene: TRBV11-2; abundance: .; CDR3aa: CASSLGFWAPKAFF; CDR3nt: TGTGCCAGCAGCTTAGGGTTTTGGGCACCAAAAGCTTTCTTT
j_gene: TRBJ2-1; d_gene: .; v_gene: TRBV29-1; abundance: once; CDR3aa: CSVRLVEQFF; CDR3nt: TGCAGCGTCAGACTAGTGGAGCAGTTCTTC
j_gene: TRBJ2-1; d_gene: .; v_gene: TRBV13; abundance: .; CDR3aa: CASSSGPSSYNEQFF; CDR3nt: TGTGCCAGCAGCAGCGGGCCGAGCTCCTACAATGAGCAGTTCTTC
j_gene: TRBJ1-1; d_gene: TRBD1; v_gene: TRBV11-3; abundance: .; CDR3aa: CASSYGQGITEAFF; CDR3nt: TGTGCCAGCAGCTACGGACAGGGAATAACTGAAGCTTTCTTT
j_gene: TRBJ2-3; d_gene: .; v_gene: TRBV5-1; abundance: .; CDR3aa: CASRNRGAGTDTQYF; CDR3nt: TGCGCCAGCAGGAATAGGGGCGCGGGCACAGATACGCAGTATTTT
j_gene: TRBJ2-3; d_gene: TRBD2; v_gene: TRBV6-6; abundance: .; CDR3aa: CASSAIRGADTQYF; CDR3nt: TGTGCCAGCAGTGCGATCCGGGGGGCAGATACGCAGTATTTT
j_gene: TRBJ1-1; d_gene: .; v_gene: TRBV30; abundance: .; CDR3aa: CAWSREVEAFF; CDR3nt: TGTGCCTGGAGTAGGGAGGTCGAAGCTTTCTTT
j_gene: TRBJ1-1; d_gene: TRBD1; v_gene: TRBV10-3; abundance: .; CDR3aa: CAISGTGGTEAFF; CDR3nt: TGTGCCATCAGTGGGACAGGTGGCACTGAAGCTTTCTTT
j_gene: TRBJ1-2; d_gene: .; v_gene: TRBV30; abundance: .; CDR3aa: CASPGLKNYGYTF; CDR3nt: TGTGCCTCCCCAGGGCTCAAAAACTATGGCTACACCTTC
j_gene: TRBJ1-5; d_gene: .; v_gene: TRBV3-1/TRBV3-2; abundance: .; CDR3aa: CASSPFVSNQPQHF; CDR3nt: TGTGCCAGCAGCCCCTTTGTGAGCAATCAGCCCCAGCATTTT
j_gene: TRBJ1-2; d_gene: .; v_gene: TRBV30; abundance: .; CDR3aa: CAWTRRGYGYTF; CDR3nt: TGTGCCTGGACTCGACGGGGCTATGGCTACACCTTC
j_gene: TRBJ2-3; d_gene: .; v_gene: TRBV11-2; abundance: .; CDR3aa: CASSPGADTQYF; CDR3nt: TGTGCCAGCAGCCCGGGGGCAGATACGCAGTATTTT
j_gene: TRBJ2-5; d_gene: TRBD2; v_gene: TRBV6-6; abundance: .; CDR3aa: CASGGTSLSETQYF; CDR3nt: TGTGCCAGCGGGGGGACTAGCCTCTCGGAGACCCAGTACTTC
j_gene: TRBJ1-5; d_gene: TRBD1; v_gene: TRBV7-8; abundance: .; CDR3aa: CASSPGQAGYSNQPQHF; CDR3nt: TGTGCCAGCAGCCCCGGACAGGCGGGTTATAGCAATCAGCCCCAGCATTTT
j_gene: TRBJ1-2; d_gene: TRBD1; v_gene: TRBV20-1; abundance: .; CDR3aa: CSASVGGQVAGYTF; CDR3nt: TGCAGTGCTAGTGTTGGAGGACAGGTCGCTGGCTACACCTTC
j_gene: TRBJ1-2; d_gene: .; v_gene: TRBV28; abundance: .; CDR3aa: CASSLSGLIGTF; CDR3nt: TGTGCCAGCAGTTTGTCAGGCCTGATAGGCACCTTC
j_gene: TRBJ1-3; d_gene: .; v_gene: TRBV11-2; abundance: .; CDR3aa: CASSRGGVGNTIYF; CDR3nt: TGTGCCAGCAGCCGGGGAGGGGTCGGAAACACCATATATTTT
j_gene: TRBJ2-1; d_gene: .; v_gene: TRBV9; abundance: .; CDR3aa: CASSPQRTTKHNEQFF; CDR3nt: TGTGCCAGCAGCCCTCAGCGGACGACCAAACACAATGAGCAGTTCTTC
j_gene: TRBJ1-2; d_gene: .; v_gene: TRBV30; abundance: .; CDR3aa: CAWSHQGTYGYTF; CDR3nt: TGTGCCTGGTCCCACCAGGGTACGTATGGCTACACCTTC
j_gene: TRBJ1-1; d_gene: TRBD1; v_gene: TRBV5-4; abundance: .; CDR3aa: CASSWGDRESGYTEAFF; CDR3nt: TGTGCCAGCAGCTGGGGCGACAGGGAGTCTGGGTACACTGAAGCTTTCTTT
j_gene: TRBJ1-5; d_gene: .; v_gene: TRBV6-1; abundance: .; CDR3aa: CASSEGTQGRNQPQHF; CDR3nt: TGTGCCAGCAGTGAGGGTACCCAGGGGAGAAATCAGCCCCAGCATTTT
j_gene: TRBJ2-2; d_gene: TRBD2; v_gene: TRBV27; abundance: .; CDR3aa: CASSFFRGRTNTGELFF; CDR3nt: TGTGCCAGCAGTTTCTTTCGCGGGAGGACGAACACCGGGGAGCTGTTTTTT
j_gene: TRBJ2-7; d_gene: TRBD2; v_gene: TRBV5-1; abundance: .; CDR3aa: CASRGLAGTSYEQYF; CDR3nt: TGCGCCAGCAGGGGACTAGCGGGGACCTCCTACGAGCAGTACTTC
j_gene: TRBJ2-1; d_gene: TRBD2; v_gene: TRBV15; abundance: .; CDR3aa: CATSSGGAGGPQNEQFF; CDR3nt: TGTGCCACCAGCAGTGGCGGAGCGGGAGGGCCTCAGAATGAGCAGTTCTTC
j_gene: TRBJ1-5; d_gene: .; v_gene: TRBV19; abundance: .; CDR3aa: CASDRSVGGPQPQHF; CDR3nt: TGTGCCAGTGATAGGTCGGTCGGGGGTCCTCAGCCCCAGCATTTT
j_gene: TRBJ2-1; d_gene: .; v_gene: TRBV7-2; abundance: .; CDR3aa: CASSLAGGYNEQFF; CDR3nt: TGTGCCAGCAGCTTAGCGGGAGGCTACAATGAGCAGTTCTTC
j_gene: TRBJ2-2; d_gene: TRBD1; v_gene: TRBV7-3; abundance: .; CDR3aa: CASSLGTGNTGELFF; CDR3nt: TGTGCCAGCAGCCTGGGGACAGGAAACACCGGGGAGCTGTTTTTT
j_gene: TRBJ2-7; d_gene: TRBD1; v_gene: TRBV18; abundance: once; CDR3aa: CASSPPGTARGEQYF; CDR3nt: TGTGCCAGCTCACCACCGGGGACAGCCCGTGGGGAGCAGTACTTC
j_gene: TRBJ1-2; d_gene: .; v_gene: TRBV4-2; abundance: once; CDR3aa: CASSQAGSRGARVFGYTF; CDR3nt: TGTGCCAGCAGCCAAGCTGGTTCTAGGGGCGCAAGGGTATTTGGCTACACCTTC
j_gene: TRBJ2-1; d_gene: TRBD1; v_gene: TRBV3-1/TRBV3-2; abundance: few; CDR3aa: CASSPRQGYNEQFF; CDR3nt: TGTGCCAGCAGCCCCCGACAGGGTTACAATGAGCAGTTCTTC
j_gene: TRBJ2-1; d_gene: TRBD1; v_gene: TRBV11-2; abundance: .; CDR3aa: CASSSRDRAYNEQFF; CDR3nt: TGTGCCAGCAGCTCCCGGGACAGGGCATACAATGAGCAGTTCTTC
j_gene: TRBJ2-5; d_gene: TRBD2; v_gene: TRBV3-1/TRBV3-2; abundance: .; CDR3aa: CASRKTGTTKETQYF; CDR3nt: TGTGCCAGCAGGAAGACTGGGACTACCAAAGAGACCCAGTACTTC
j_gene: TRBJ1-2; d_gene: TRBD1; v_gene: TRBV18; abundance: .; CDR3aa: CASSPLRGDGYTF; CDR3nt: TGTGCCAGCTCACCGCTCAGGGGGGATGGCTACACCTTC
j_gene: TRBJ1-1; d_gene: TRBD1; v_gene: TRBV29-1; abundance: .; CDR3aa: CSGDRGGNTEAFF; CDR3nt: TGCAGCGGAGACAGGGGAGGTAACACTGAAGCTTTCTTT
j_gene: TRBJ2-6; d_gene: TRBD1; v_gene: TRBV5-4; abundance: .; CDR3aa: CASSLNRPTGGGSGANVLTF; CDR3nt: TGTGCCAGCAGCTTAAACAGGCCGACAGGGGGCGGGTCTGGGGCCAACGTCCTGACTTTC
j_gene: TRBJ2-3; d_gene: .; v_gene: TRBV15; abundance: few; CDR3aa: CATSRGGASTDTQYF; CDR3nt: TGTGCCACCAGCAGAGGCGGGGCTAGCACAGATACGCAGTATTTT
j_gene: TRBJ1-6; d_gene: .; v_gene: TRBV30; abundance: .; CDR3aa: CAWQRSIGGSPLHF; CDR3nt: TGTGCCTGGCAGAGGTCAATCGGGGGTTCACCCCTCCACTTT